The 23 T cell receptor beta chains presented below share a single source sample, sequenced in a study of T-cell memory formation after mild COVID-19. In TCRdb, the 5' RACE reads were re-called with MiXCR into one record per CDR3 protein. The table includes around 250,000 distinct CDR3 sequences, 15% to 20% detected once. Specimen: PBMCs or a T cell subset sorted from them (not recorded which). The receptors derive from a man younger than 35 who had mild COVID-19 (a few samples of this study predate the infection). Cell type and time point are not known.

This clonotype has only a few counts. The chain is built from TRBV10-3 and TRBJ1-1; D uncertain. Trimming removed 4 bases at V and 0 bases at J, with 9 bases between. This CDR3 region has 14 residues. Germline assignment: CDR1 ENHRY and CDR2 SYGVKD. As DNA, the CDR3 is TGTGCCATCAGTGCCGGAGGGCTGAACACTGAAGCTTTCTTT. Encoded protein: CAISAGGLNTEAFF.

In its sample, this clonotype was seen many times. The rearrangement uses TRBV4-3 and TRBJ2-3; 12 nucleotides line up with TRBD2. Germline CDR1 is LGHNA and CDR2 is YSLEER. V lost 1 base and J lost 3; bases outside the gene matches: 5. The CDR3 consists of 17 residues. The CDR3 spells CASSQGSSGGATDTQYF. The CDR3 DNA follows: TGCGCCAGCAGCCAAGGCTCTAGCGGGGGGGCAACAGATACGCAGTATTTT.

This chain links TRBV20-1 with TRBJ1-1; TRBD1 is a possible D gene (5 bases). There are 14 residues in the CDR3. Germline loops: CDR1 DFQATT, CDR2 SNEGSKA (reference sequence). Trimming removed 8 bases at V and 2 bases at J, with 18 bases between. The CDR3 bases are TGCAGTCTTCCAAACCGGGACGGCAACACTGAAGCTTTCTTT. Protein sequence: CSLPNRDGNTEAFF.

This clonotype was seen more than once but under ten times. The chain recombines TRBV25-1 with TRBJ1-1; perhaps TRBD1 as D (5 bases). CDR1 is MGHDK, CDR2 SYGVNS, per germline. The CDR3 is made up of 13 amino acids. V lost 3 bases and J 4 bases, leaving 9 bases between the germline ends. Here the CDR3 reads CASSEVGATEAFF. The CDR3, as DNA: TGTGCCAGCAGTGAGGTAGGGGCCACTGAAGCTTTCTTT.

This clonotype was counted between two and nine times. J is TRBJ2-5 and V is TRBV12-3 or TRBV12-4; TRBD2 agrees at 9 bases. CDR3 length equals 16 residues. The ends lost 7 bases at V and 3 bases at J; junction bases unmatched: 12. CDR3 nucleotides: TGTGCCAGCACCCGTTTCGGCGGGGGGGCCAAAGAGACCCAGTACTTC. It codes for CASTRFGGGAKETQYF.

This chain uses TRBV27 with TRBJ1-1; D gene unclear. V lost 4 bases, J lost 11 bases, and 11 bases lay in between. Germline CDR1 and CDR2: MNHEY and SMNVEV (reference sequence). This CDR3 is 11 amino acids long. This CDR3 reads CASSSGLEAFF. CDR3 in DNA: TGTGCCAGCAGTTCCGGTCTGGAGGCTTTCTTT.

This clonotype was seen just once. The rearrangement links TRBV20-1 to TRBJ2-3, with 7 bases lining up with TRBD1. The germline V gene encodes CDR1 DFQATT and CDR2 SNEGSKA (reference sequence). This CDR3 comprises 13 residues. The CDR3: CSLRIAGGDTQYF. For the CDR3, the DNA is TGCAGCCTCCGAATCGCAGGGGGTGATACGCAGTATTTT.

In this sample, this clonotype turned up a few times. The rearrangement joins TRBV6-1 to TRBJ2-1, with 9 bases that match TRBD2. Germline values: CDR1 MNHNS, CDR2 SASEGT. Germline trimming cut 6 bases from V and 3 bases from J; bases unmatched to any gene: 9. This CDR3 has 16 residues. The CDR3 region is CASRGLSSGDYNEQFF. The CDR3 DNA sequence: TGTGCCAGCAGGGGCCTCTCTAGCGGGGACTACAATGAGCAGTTCTTC.

The rearrangement links TRBV7-2 to TRBJ2-6; unclear D gene. The CDR3 loop spans 17 amino acids. Trimming took 0 bases from V and 0 from J, leaving 9 bases between them. Germline values: CDR1 SGHTA, CDR2 FQGNSA. The CDR3 coding sequence is TGTGCCAGCAGCTTAGCAGGAACCAGCTCTGGGGCCAACGTCCTGACTTTC. Residues: CASSLAGTSSGANVLTF.

J is TRBJ1-4 and V is TRBV6-6, with D maybe TRBD1 (5 bases). Trimming removed 0 bases from V and 8 bases from J, with 16 bases in between. This CDR3 has 16 residues. Germline V CDR1 and CDR2: MNHNY, SVGAGI (reference sequence). CDR3 in DNA: TGTGCCAGCAGTTACTCCCACGGGGGGGTCGGGGAAAAACTGTTTTTT. Protein product: CASSYSHGGVGEKLFF.

Only a few counts were recorded for this clonotype. The chain joins TRBV2 to TRBJ2-7; either TRBD1 or TRBD2 may supply D (5 bases each). The CDR3 runs to 13 residues. Germline V lookup: CDR1 SNHLY, CDR2 FYNNEI. V shed 4 bases and J shed 2 bases, with 9 bases lying between them. The CDR3 loop is CASSGQGPYEQYF. CDR3 nucleotide sequence: TGTGCCAGCAGTGGCCAGGGACCCTACGAGCAGTACTTC.

The chain carries TRBV18 and TRBJ2-3; D not certain. CDR3 size: 15 residues. The germline gives CDR1 KGHSH, CDR2 LQKENI. V lost 4 bases and J 0 bases, leaving 11 bases between the germline ends. The CDR3 sequence: CASSLNSQSTDTQYF. In DNA form, the CDR3 reads TGTGCCAGCTCACTAAACTCTCAGAGCACAGATACGCAGTATTTT.

The gene calls are TRBV29-1 and TRBJ1-6; D may be TRBD1 (5 bases). CDR1 and CDR2 from the germline V gene are SQVTM and ANQGSEA. The length of the CDR3 is 11 residues. The CDR3 loop is CGGGDNSPLHF. The CDR3 coding sequence is TGCGGGGGGGGAGATAATTCACCCCTCCACTTT.

This clonotype was seen many times. The chain joins TRBV29-1 to TRBJ1-5; no definite D call. Germline V CDR1 and CDR2: SQVTM, ANQGSEA. V lost 4 bases, J lost 2 bases, and 15 bases lay in between. The CDR3 extends over 15 amino acids. CDR3 nucleotide sequence: TGCAGCGTTGCGGACGGTCTAATTGGCAATCAGCCCCAGCATTTT. Its translation is CSVADGLIGNQPQHF.

This chain connects TRBV24-1 to TRBJ2-7; no firm D call. CDR3 size: 10 residues. Germline CDR1 reads KGHDR; CDR2 reads SFDVKD. The V gene lost 8 bases and the J gene lost 4 bases, with 5 bases spanning the gap. Here the CDR3 reads CATNRYEQYV. CDR3 nucleotide sequence: TGTGCCACCAACCGATACGAGCAGTACGTC.

This clonotype has a handful of counts. The chain combines TRBV5-1 with TRBJ1-2; 12 nucleotides match TRBD1. This CDR3 is 14 amino acids long. Unmatched junction bases numbered 3, after V lost 3 bases and J lost 6 bases. Germline values: CDR1 SGHRS, CDR2 YFSETQ. The CDR3 sequence is CASSWGTGGDGYTF. As DNA, the CDR3 is TGCGCCAGCAGCTGGGGGACAGGGGGCGATGGCTACACCTTC.

This clonotype was seen a few times. V is TRBV7-9 and J is TRBJ2-3; D is undetermined. This CDR3 spans 14 amino acids. The germline V gene has CDR1 SEHNR and CDR2 FQNEAQ (reference sequence). Deletions cut 0 bases from V and 1 base from J, with 5 bases between. The DNA of the CDR3 is TGTGCCAGCAGCTTAGCACACGGCACAGATACGCAGTATTTT. This sequence encodes CASSLAHGTDTQYF.

This clonotype was detected a few times. The V gene is TRBV6-7, the J gene TRBJ2-1, with D maybe TRBD2 (6 bases). TRBV6-7 is sorted into the ORF group, with uncertain function. The CDR3 consists of 14 residues. Trimming removed 10 bases at V and 6 bases at J, with 19 bases between. CDR3 amino acids: CAIPTRGPFNEQFF. DNA of the CDR3: TGTGCCATCCCGACTAGGGGTCCCTTCAATGAGCAGTTCTTC.

This clonotype showed up just a few times. The chain has TRBV19 and TRBJ1-5; D is undetermined. Per germline, CDR1 LNHDA and CDR2 SQIVND (reference sequence). The CDR3 spans 16 residues. V gave up 6 bases and J gave up 1 base, with 16 bases separating them. The CDR3 DNA reads TGTGCCAGTAGCCCCTACCAACTCATGAGCAATCAGCCCCAGCATTTT. Protein: CASSPYQLMSNQPQHF.

V is TRBV5-5 and J is TRBJ1-2; D not certain. Per the germline V gene, CDR1 is SGHKS and CDR2 is YYEKEE (reference sequence). The CDR3 is made up of 11 amino acids. Trimming pared 7 bases from V and 6 bases from J, leaving 10 bases between. The CDR3: CASGVWDGYTF. CDR3 in DNA: TGTGCCAGCGGTGTGTGGGATGGCTACACCTTC.

In this sample, this clonotype turned up many times. This chain connects TRBV6-4 to TRBJ2-1; the match to TRBD2 covers 14 bases. The CDR3 length is 15 residues. Germline lookup yields CDR1 MRHNA and CDR2 SNTAGT. V lost 0 bases to trimming and J lost 8 bases; unmatched junction nucleotides: 0. CDR3 region: CASSDSTSGGDEQFF. CDR3 bases: TGTGCCAGCAGTGACTCGACTAGCGGGGGGGATGAGCAGTTCTTC.

The gene calls are TRBV28 and TRBJ1-2; D unresolved. The germline V gene encodes CDR1 MDHEN and CDR2 SYDVKM. Deletions cut 9 bases from V and 2 bases from J, with 16 bases between. CDR3 length: 14 residues. This CDR3 is CASTSAGPNYGYTF. CDR3 coding DNA: TGTGCCAGTACATCGGCGGGCCCCAACTATGGCTACACCTTC.

The V gene is TRBV19, the J gene TRBJ1-5; D uncertain. V was trimmed by 5 bases and J by 0 bases, leaving 8 bases between them. This CDR3 has 14 amino acids. The germline V gene encodes CDR1 LNHDA and CDR2 SQIVND (reference sequence). The CDR3 DNA reads TGTGCCAGTAGTGGAAAACATAGCAATCAGCCCCAGCATTTT. It translates to CASSGKHSNQPQHF.